A single sample is the source of the 6 T cell receptor beta chains below, sequenced in a study of T cell repertoires in cytomegalovirus infection. In TCRdb, the reads were re-called with MiXCR into one record per CDR3 protein. The sample shows hundreds of thousands of distinct CDR3 sequences, around 32% of them seen only once. No antigens are known for them. The sequencing used cultured PBMCs, collected from culture after CMV antigen stimulation. These receptors were collected from a human donor in good health (CMV status not recorded). Some clones in this sample may be carry-over from other donors' samples.

The chain links TRBV5-1 to TRBJ2-1; D not certain. Trimming shortened V by 4 bases and J by 5 bases, and 10 bases separated the two germline ends. Germline values: CDR1 SGHRS, CDR2 YFSETQ. The CDR3 is made up of 13 amino acids. In DNA, the CDR3 is TGCGCCAGCAGCACGGCCCCGAACAATGAGCAGTTCTTC. Residues: CASSTAPNNEQFF.

Written as DNA, the CDR3 is TGCAGTGTAATTGCTCCTGGAAACACCATATATTTT. Protein: CSVIAPGNTIYF. The V gene is TRBV20-1, the J gene TRBJ1-3; D is unresolved. CDR3 length: 12 residues. Germline CDR1 DFQATT, CDR2 SNEGSKA (reference sequence). Trimming pared 7 bases from V and 2 bases from J, leaving 9 bases between.

The chain combines TRBV6-1 with TRBJ2-3; the D gene is possibly TRBD2 (5 bases). Germline assignment: CDR1 MNHNS and CDR2 SASEGT. The CDR3 runs to 15 residues. The ends were cut back, 6 bases at V and 2 bases at J, with 15 bases in the middle. CDR3 bases: TGTGCCAGCAGCACATCCGGTAGCGACACAGATACGCAGTATTTT. Its protein is CASSTSGSDTDTQYF.

This clonotype was counted a few times. The chain is built from TRBV19 and TRBJ1-5; no clear D gene. With 5 bases removed from V and 6 bases from J, the gap between germline ends came to 14 bases. Germline CDR1 LNHDA, CDR2 SQIVND (reference sequence). The CDR3 is 14 residues long. CDR3 protein: CASSPYGSVQPQHF. In DNA form, the CDR3 reads TGTGCCAGTAGTCCCTATGGGTCGGTTCAGCCCCAGCATTTT.

This clonotype was picked up a small number of times. This chain uses TRBV7-9 with TRBJ2-3; 13 bases fit TRBD2. The CDR3 consists of 17 residues. Germline V CDR1 and CDR2: SEHNR, FQNEAQ (reference sequence). Germline trimming cut 2 bases from V and 3 bases from J; bases unmatched to any gene: 5. CDR3 DNA sequence: TGTGCCAGCAGCTTACGGACTAGCGGGGGTTTTACAGATACGCAGTATTTT. This encodes CASSLRTSGGFTDTQYF.

This clonotype came up many times. The V gene is TRBV7-2, the J gene TRBJ1-1; no clear D gene. The CDR3 extends over 15 amino acids. Trimming pared 5 bases from V and 1 base from J, leaving 14 bases between. Germline V gene sequence: CDR1 SGHTA, CDR2 FQGNSA. The CDR3 is CASSGRFTANTEAFF. DNA for the CDR3: TGTGCCAGCAGCGGACGATTTACAGCGAACACTGAAGCTTTCTTT.